These 27 T cell receptor beta chains came from one sample sequenced in a study of OX40 agonist ivuxolimab in advanced cancers. TCRdb keeps only in-frame clones here, not all; method: immunoSEQ multiplex PCR. The sample has approximately 99,000 clones, around 93% seen once. Specimen: CD4+ or CD8+ T cells sorted from blood, collected in a trial of the OX40 agonist ivuxolimab. These receptors were obtained from an adult with an advanced solid tumor such as melanoma, head and neck, liver or kidney cancer.

The chain has TRBV6-6 and TRBJ1-2; D might be TRBD1 (5 bases). Trimming cost V 7 bases and J 4 bases, with 16 bases left between them. Germline lookup yields CDR1 MNHNY and CDR2 SVGAGI (reference sequence). CDR3 length: 14 amino acids. CDR3 in DNA: TGTGCCAGCACCGAACTGGAGAGGGGCTATGGCTACACCTTC. Amino acids: CASTELERGYGYTF.

J is TRBJ2-3 and V is TRBV7-2, with a weak D call TRBD1 (5 bases). V was shortened by 5 bases and J by 0 bases, with 9 bases between the two germline ends. The germline CDR1 and CDR2 sequences are SGHTA and FQGNSA. The CDR3 loop spans 14 amino acids. CDR3 residues: CASSKRQSTDTQYF. The CDR3 DNA sequence: TGTGCCAGCAGCAAGAGACAGAGCACAGATACGCAGTATTTT.

The gene calls are TRBV4-1 and TRBJ1-5; D is unresolved. Germline CDR1 MGHRA, CDR2 YSYEKL. The CDR3 consists of 15 residues. The ends were cut back, 1 base at V and 7 bases at J, with 14 bases in the middle. CDR3 nucleotide sequence: TGCGCCAGCAGCCAAGGGGTTGGCGGCCTACAGCCCCAGCATTTT. It codes for CASSQGVGGLQPQHF.

As concerns this clone: The identical CDR3 is also encoded by other nucleotide sequences in the sample. The V gene is TRBV7-9, the J gene TRBJ2-6; D gene ambiguous. Per germline, CDR1 SEHNR and CDR2 FQNEAQ (reference sequence). The CDR3 has 15 amino acids. Between the trimmed V and J ends, which lost 5 bases and 0 bases, there was a span of 8 bases. The CDR3 loop is CASSGSLSGANVLTF. The CDR3 DNA is TGTGCCAGCAGCGGATCCCTCTCTGGGGCCAACGTCCTGACTTTC.

The chain joins TRBV27 to TRBJ1-4, with 8 bases identical to TRBD1. CDR1 and CDR2 from the germline V gene are MNHEY and SMNVEV (reference sequence). This CDR3 is built from 15 residues. Losses at the gene ends were 5 bases for V and 7 bases for J; bases not matched to a gene: 9. The CDR3 region has the DNA TGTGCCAGCAGTCTCAGGGGGCTCTGGGGTGAAAAACTGTTTTTT. Translation: CASSLRGLWGEKLFF.

This sequence joins TRBV30 and TRBJ2-2; no reliable D call. The CDR3 loop spans 15 amino acids. Per the germline V gene, CDR1 is GTSNPN and CDR2 is SVGIG (reference sequence). V dropped 0 bases and J dropped 4 bases, with 12 bases sitting between them. Here the CDR3 DNA reads TGTGCCTGGAGTGTCACGAGAGGTCCCACCGGGGAGCTGTTTTTT. As protein: CAWSVTRGPTGELFF.

This chain uses TRBV4-1 with TRBJ1-4; D call uncertain. With 1 base removed from V and 6 bases from J, the gap between germline ends came to 12 bases. The CDR3 contains 15 residues. The germline V gene has CDR1 MGHRA and CDR2 YSYEKL. Written as DNA, the CDR3 is TGCGCCAGCAGCCAAGGTCAAGAGGGATATGAAAAACTGTTTTTT. Translated: CASSQGQEGYEKLFF.

V gene TRBV11-2 combines with J gene TRBJ2-3; unclear D gene. V lost 8 bases and J 0 bases, leaving 9 bases between the germline ends. This CDR3 comprises 13 residues. The V gene's germline CDR1 is SGHAT and CDR2 FQNNGV. The CDR3 here is CASRMGSTDTQYF. CDR3 nucleotide sequence: TGTGCCAGCCGGATGGGGAGCACAGATACGCAGTATTTT. Looking up the rest from reference TRBV11-2 and TRBJ2-3 gives the full variable domain: EAGVAQSPRYKIIEKRQSVAFWCNPISGHATLYWYQQILGQGPKLLIQFQNNGVVDDSQLPKDRFSAERLKGVDSTLKIQPAKLEDSAVYLCASRMGSTDTQYFGPGTRLTVL.

This sequence joins TRBV6-1 and TRBJ1-5, with unresolved D. Germline CDR1 reads MNHNS; CDR2 reads SASEGT. Trimming left V 0 bases short and J 3 bases short, with 9 bases between. This CDR3 has 15 residues. The CDR3 DNA is TGTGCCAGCAGTGAAGCATGGCAGCCCAATCAGCCCCAGCATTTT. Protein: CASSEAWQPNQPQHF.

The chain links TRBV6-1 to TRBJ2-1; TRBD2 matches 14 bases. Germline V gene data show CDR1 as MNHNS and CDR2 as SASEGT. V gave up 1 base and J gave up 6 bases; unmatched junction bases: 11. The CDR3 is made up of 19 amino acids. The CDR3 DNA sequence: TGTGCCAGCAGTGAAGGCACACCGGGACTAGCGGGAGCTCGCAATGAGCAGTTCTTC. The encoded protein is CASSEGTPGLAGARNEQFF.

The chain combines TRBV6-1 with TRBJ2-1; D ambiguous. V was pared by 7 bases and J by 9 bases, with 13 bases between. Germline lookup yields CDR1 MNHNS and CDR2 SASEGT. The CDR3 sequence is 12 residues long. The CDR3 bases are TGTGCCAGCAACCTCCTCGTCTTTGAGCAGTTCTTC. Amino acids: CASNLLVFEQFF.

The sample holds one count of this clone. J is TRBJ2-1 and V is TRBV7-2; 13 nucleotides match TRBD2. With 5 bases clipped from V and 0 bases from J, the junction kept 4 bases outside the gene matches. Germline V gene data show CDR1 as SGHTA and CDR2 as FQGNSA. This CDR3 spans 17 amino acids. The CDR3 nucleotides are TGTGCCAGCAGCCAGGGACTAGCGGGAAGCTCCTACAATGAGCAGTTCTTC. This translates into CASSQGLAGSSYNEQFF.

The chain links TRBV11-2 to TRBJ2-7; the match to TRBD1 covers 7 bases. Germline V gene sequence: CDR1 SGHAT, CDR2 FQNNGV. This CDR3 is 13 amino acids long. With V trimmed by 5 bases and J by 2 bases, 3 bases remained unmatched. The CDR3 loop is CASSRQGAYEQYF. The DNA for the CDR3 is TGTGCCAGCAGCCGACAGGGAGCCTACGAGCAGTACTTC.

This chain connects TRBV10-1 to TRBJ1-1; a weak D match, TRBD1 (6 bases). V lost 0 bases and J 2 bases, leaving 10 bases between the germline ends. Germline V lookup: CDR1 WNHNN, CDR2 SYGVQD (reference sequence). CDR3 length equals 15 residues. The CDR3: CASSESDSPNTEAFF. In nucleotides, the CDR3 is TGCGCCAGCAGTGAGTCGGACAGCCCAAACACTGAAGCTTTCTTT.

The chain recombines TRBV10-3 with TRBJ1-1, with D possibly matching TRBD1 (6 bases). This CDR3 comprises 15 residues. Germline V lookup: CDR1 ENHRY, CDR2 SYGVKD. V lost 2 bases, J lost 6 bases, and 16 bases lay in between. The CDR3 spells CAISERGAPTSEAFF. The CDR3 DNA is TGTGCCATCAGTGAGAGGGGGGCCCCAACATCTGAAGCTTTCTTT.

This clone was seen once. The rearrangement uses TRBV29-1 and TRBJ2-7; the D gene is possibly TRBD1 (6 bases). Germline loops: CDR1 SQVTM, CDR2 ANQGSEA. The CDR3 extends over 13 amino acids. The V and J ends lost 4 bases and 0 bases respectively, with 10 bases between them. CDR3 protein: CSVGQGSSYEQYF. Written as DNA, the CDR3 is TGCAGCGTTGGTCAGGGGAGCTCCTACGAGCAGTACTTC.

This chain links TRBV5-1 with TRBJ2-3, with TRBD2 matching 8 bases. J gave up 1 base and V 2 bases, and 12 bases lay outside the gene matches. The CDR3 has 18 amino acids. Germline V gene sequence: CDR1 SGHRS, CDR2 YFSETQ. The CDR3 sequence: CASSFSGTALLGTDTQYF. CDR3 DNA: TGCGCCAGCAGCTTTAGCGGGACGGCCTTATTAGGCACAGATACGCAGTATTTT. Filled out from reference TRBV5-1 and TRBJ2-3, the complete variable domain reads KAGVTQTPRYLIKTRGQQVTLSCSPISGHRSVSWYQQTPGQGLQFLFEYFSETQRNKGNFPGRFSGRQFSNSRSEMNVSTLELGDSALYLCASSFSGTALLGTDTQYFGPGTRLTVL.

The CDR3 protein is CASSTSGTSDANEQFF. CDR3 nucleotides: TGTGCCAGCAGCACGTCCGGGACTAGCGACGCCAATGAGCAGTTCTTC. The J gene is TRBJ2-1, the V gene TRBV7-9; 10 bases agree with TRBD2. J gave up 6 bases and V 5 bases, and 10 bases lay outside the gene matches. This CDR3 contains 16 residues. Germline CDR1 and CDR2: SEHNR and FQNEAQ (reference sequence). The variable domain in full, completed from reference TRBV7-9 and TRBJ2-1, reads DTGVSQNPRHKITKRGQNVTFRCDPISEHNRLYWYRQTLGQGPEFLTYFQNEAQLEKSRLLSDRFSAERPKGSFSTLEIQRTEQGDSAMYLCASSTSGTSDANEQFFGPGTRLTVL.

The gene calls are TRBV6-1 and TRBJ1-2, with D unclear. The CDR3 is made up of 13 amino acids. Germline CDR1 is MNHNS and CDR2 is SASEGT. Trimming cost V 3 bases and J 4 bases, with 9 bases left between them. The CDR3 here is CASSEFEFYGYTF. CDR3 nucleotide sequence: TGTGCCAGCAGTGAGTTTGAGTTCTATGGCTACACCTTC.

V is TRBV7-9 and J is TRBJ2-1, with D perhaps TRBD1 (6 bases). The CDR3 runs 17 residues. The V gene lost 5 bases and the J gene lost 0 bases, with 17 bases spanning the gap. Germline CDR1 is SEHNR and CDR2 is FQNEAQ (reference sequence). The CDR3 protein is CASSKATGASSYNEQFF. The CDR3 DNA follows: TGTGCCAGCAGCAAGGCGACAGGTGCCAGCTCCTACAATGAGCAGTTCTTC.

This sequence joins TRBV29-1 and TRBJ1-2; D is unclear. With 5 bases removed from V and 7 bases from J, the gap between germline ends came to 11 bases. Germline V CDR1 and CDR2: SQVTM, ANQGSEA. This CDR3 contains 11 residues. In nucleotides, the CDR3 is TGCAGCGTTACCCGGGATAGTGGCTACACCTTC. This codes for CSVTRDSGYTF.

The rearrangement links TRBV15 to TRBJ2-5; D might be TRBD1 or TRBD2, each matching 5 bases. This CDR3 region has 16 residues. Trimming stripped 0 bases from V and 3 bases from J, with 14 bases between. Germline V gives CDR1 LNHNV, CDR2 YYDKDF (reference sequence). The CDR3 spells CATSRDHQRGEETQYF. The CDR3 bases are TGTGCCACCAGCAGAGATCACCAGAGAGGGGAAGAGACCCAGTACTTC. The full variable domain, in which reference TRBV15 and TRBJ2-5 provide the parts outside the CDR3, is DAMVIQNPRYQVTQFGKPVTLSCSQTLNHNVMYWYQQKSSQAPKLLFHYYDKDFNNEADTPDNFQSRRPNTSFCFLDIRSPGLGDTAMYLCATSRDHQRGEETQYFGPGTRLLVL.

The chain combines TRBV6-4 with TRBJ2-4, with 7 bases fitting TRBD2. CDR1 is MRHNA, CDR2 SNTAGT, per germline. V gave up 0 bases and J gave up 9 bases; unmatched junction bases: 2. CDR3 length: 13 amino acids. CDR3 bases: TGTGCCAGCAGTGACTCCGGGGGGAGCATTCAGTACTTC. The encoded protein is CASSDSGGSIQYF.

The chain carries TRBV19 and TRBJ2-1, with 8 nucleotides matching TRBD1. V trimming: 4 bases; J trimming: 7 bases; junction bases outside the gene matches: 6. This CDR3 comprises 14 residues. Germline V CDR1 and CDR2: LNHDA, SQIVND (reference sequence). CDR3 nucleotides: TGTGCCAGTAGTAGGCAGGGGGCCTCGAATGAGCAGTTCTTC. Translation gives CASSRQGASNEQFF.

V usage is TRBV6-5 and J usage is TRBJ1-1; no reliable D call. Per the germline V gene, CDR1 is MNHEY and CDR2 is SVGAGI. The CDR3 consists of 13 residues. Trimming pared 2 bases from V and 11 bases from J, leaving 15 bases between. CDR3 region: CASSYPKVGEAFF. DNA of the CDR3: TGTGCCAGCAGTTACCCTAAGGTTGGGGAGGCTTTCTTT.

J is TRBJ2-7 and V is TRBV5-1; D is tentatively TRBD1 or TRBD2 (5 bases each). Germline assignment: CDR1 SGHRS and CDR2 YFSETQ. Trimming left V 1 base short and J 0 bases short, with 11 bases between. The CDR3 has 15 amino acids. The CDR3: CASSLRRDLSYEQYF. CDR3 nucleotides: TGCGCCAGCAGCTTGCGCAGGGACCTCTCCTACGAGCAGTACTTC.

The chain has TRBV7-6 and TRBJ1-5, with no clear D. V was trimmed by 6 bases and J by 0 bases, leaving 18 bases between them. CDR1 SGHVS and CDR2 FNYEAQ come from the germline V gene. The CDR3 contains 17 residues. The CDR3, as DNA: TGTGCCAGCAGTCAAGGACCTGGCGCCTATAGCAATCAGCCCCAGCATTTT. It is translated as CASSQGPGAYSNQPQHF.